This paragraph covers one TCR beta chain sequence. The same CDR3 also results from other DNA sequences found in this sample. This record comes from a study of blood T cell repertoires in COVID-19. Across the whole study: Sources were T cells, B-cell-depleted T cells, or PBMCs; the material itself was cDNA or gDNA.

As processed by the authors: Amplified reference gene primers provided the basis for estimating nucleated cell counts. Only in-frame clones appear in the TCRdb table, and some are missing; sequencing was by immunoSEQ multiplex PCR. That table is the source of V, J and clone size, and D and trimming were worked out from the DNA. Among under 250,000 clones listed, around 82% were seen once. The receptor's source is a woman aged 70-85 years with acute or convalescent COVID-19. Specimen: peripheral blood.

CDR3: CASSIGGYDGELFF. The CDR3 bases are TGTGCCAGCAGTATCGGGGGGTACGACGGGGAGCTGTTTTTT. The chain has TRBV3-1 (or the pseudogene TRBV3-2) and TRBJ2-2; 7 bases are a match to TRBD2. The CDR3 sequence is 14 residues long. The ends lost 6 bases at V and 7 bases at J; junction bases unmatched: 8. Germline V gene data show CDR1 as LGHDT and CDR2 as YNNKEL (reference sequence).